The 16 T cell receptor beta chains reported below all come from one sample, sequenced in a study of cytomegalovirus exposure and HLA in healthy donors. Primers included in the PCR were 60 Vbeta and 13 Jbeta primers. TCRdb's copy holds only in-frame clones and misses some; the assay was immunoSEQ multiplex PCR. The sample has some 100,000 clones, around 68% seen once. Sequencing used PBMCs. These receptors were obtained from a woman aged 45-60 years in good health and CMV-seropositive.

The chain couples TRBV2 to TRBJ2-7; 10 bases align to TRBD1. The length of the CDR3 is 12 residues. Trimming at V came to 9 bases and at J to 6 bases, leaving 5 bases not matched to a gene. Per the germline V gene, CDR1 is SNHLY and CDR2 is FYNNEI. In DNA, the CDR3 is TGTGCCAGTCGGACAGGGGGAAGCGAGCAGTACTTC. Translated, it gives CASRTGGSEQYF.

The chain uses TRBV6-1 and TRBJ2-5; 8 bases align to TRBD2. This CDR3 contains 15 residues. CDR1 MNHNS and CDR2 SASEGT come from the germline V gene. Germline trimming cut 2 bases from V and 1 base from J; bases unmatched to any gene: 3. The CDR3 nucleotides read TGTGCCAGCAGTGAATCGGGAGGGCCCCAAGAGACCCAGTACTTC. This gives the protein CASSESGGPQETQYF.

The chain recombines TRBV30 with TRBJ1-5; 7 bases fit TRBD1. From germline, CDR1 is GTSNPN and CDR2 SVGIG (reference sequence). J was trimmed by 1 base and V by 2 bases; bases with no gene match: 8. The CDR3 runs to 16 residues. The CDR3 DNA sequence: TGTGCCTGGAGTCTTCAAGGGGGCTTGAGCAATCAGCCCCAGCATTTT. Translation gives CAWSLQGGLSNQPQHF. The complete variable domain, with remaining parts taken from reference TRBV30 and TRBJ1-5, reads SQTIHQWPATLVQPVGSPLSLECTVEGTSNPNLYWYRQAAGRGLQLLFYSVGIGQISSEVPQNLSASRPQDRQFILSSKKLLLSDSGFYLCAWSLQGGLSNQPQHFGDGTRLSIL.

This clone was picked up one time. The CDR3 sequence: CASSGRGTARQETQYF. In DNA, the CDR3 is TGTGCCAGCAGTGGGAGGGGGACAGCCAGACAAGAGACCCAGTACTTC. V and J are TRBV6-1 and TRBJ2-5, with D tentatively TRBD1 (7 bases). Deletions cut 4 bases from V and 2 bases from J, with 17 bases between. The CDR3 is 16 amino acids. Germline-derived CDR1 and CDR2 are MNHNS and SASEGT.

The genes are TRBV7-6 and TRBJ2-3; a possible D gene is TRBD1 (6 bases). The germline V gene has CDR1 SGHVS and CDR2 FNYEAQ. The length of the CDR3 is 15 residues. The V end lost 6 bases, the J end lost 1 base, and 14 bases lay between the germline ends. The CDR3 sequence: CASSPTGPGTDTQYF. In nucleotides, the CDR3 is TGTGCCAGCAGTCCTACAGGGCCGGGCACAGATACGCAGTATTTT.

The chain couples TRBV21-1 to TRBJ2-4; TRBD1, the table's D call, lacks a check against the DNA. TRBV21-1 is given as a pseudogene. The CDR3 loop spans 19 amino acids. The CDR3 here is CASSEIRDRARTAKNIQYF. In nucleotides, the CDR3 is TGTGCCAGCAGCGAGATTCGGGACAGAGCCAGAACAGCCAAAAACATTCAGTACTTC.

This clone was recorded only once. The chain employs TRBV10-1 and TRBJ1-2; the match to TRBD1 covers 8 bases. The V segment lost 7 bases and the J segment 5 bases; nucleotides outside the gene matches: 12. The CDR3 has 15 residues. Germline V gives CDR1 WNHNN, CDR2 SYGVQD (reference sequence). The CDR3 here is CASTPGQGTQYGYTF. The CDR3 DNA reads TGCGCCAGCACGCCCGGACAGGGTACTCAGTATGGCTACACCTTC.

The J gene is TRBJ2-3, the V gene TRBV9, with 11 nucleotides matching TRBD2. The CDR3 length is 15 residues. V trimming: 3 bases; J trimming: 0 bases; junction bases outside the gene matches: 0. The germline V gene has CDR1 SGDLS and CDR2 YYNGEE. CDR3: CASSGTSGSTDTQYF. CDR3 DNA: TGTGCCAGCAGCGGGACTAGCGGGAGCACAGATACGCAGTATTTT.

The chain combines TRBV19 with TRBJ1-1, with D hard to call. This CDR3 has 14 amino acids. Germline CDR1 is LNHDA and CDR2 is SQIVND (reference sequence). Deletions cut 6 bases from V and 5 bases from J, with 16 bases between. Written as DNA, the CDR3 is TGTGCCAGTAGCTTTCAAAGTGGTGCGACTGAAGCTTTCTTT. Translated: CASSFQSGATEAFF. The full variable domain, in which reference TRBV19 and TRBJ1-1 provide the parts outside the CDR3, is DGGITQSPKYLFRKEGQNVTLSCEQNLNHDAMYWYRQDPGQGLRLIYYSQIVNDFQKGDIAEGYSVSREKKESFPLTVTSAQKNPTAFYLCASSFQSGATEAFFGQGTRLTVV.

The chain recombines TRBV6-1 with TRBJ2-7, with 9 bases matching TRBD1. The CDR3 runs 13 residues. The V and J ends lost 4 bases and 5 bases, in that order; junction bases with no gene match: 3. CDR1 is MNHNS, CDR2 SASEGT, per germline. The CDR3 spells CASSGWDRDEQYF. CDR3 coding DNA: TGTGCCAGCAGTGGGTGGGACAGGGACGAGCAGTACTTC.

The CDR3 here is CASSSGTGPQETQYF. CDR3 DNA sequence: TGTGCCAGCAGCTCGGGGACAGGACCCCAAGAGACCCAGTACTTC. The V call is TRBV7-2, the J call TRBJ2-5; TRBD1 matches 8 bases. The trim removed 4 bases at V and 1 base at J, leaving 5 bases unmatched. The CDR3 runs 15 residues. Germline V lookup: CDR1 SGHTA, CDR2 FQGNSA.

This rearrangement joins TRBV5-8 to TRBJ2-7; possible D gene TRBD1, 5 bases. This CDR3 is built from 13 residues. Germline V gene sequence: CDR1 SGHTS, CDR2 YDEGEE. Deletions cut 2 bases from V and 7 bases from J, with 13 bases between. DNA for the CDR3: TGTGCCAGCAGCTTCACAGGTCCTGATGAGCAGTACTTC. The encoded protein is CASSFTGPDEQYF.

This clone was recorded only once. The V call is TRBV11-2, the J call TRBJ1-3, with 9 bases matching TRBD1. Germline V CDR1 and CDR2: SGHAT, FQNNGV. Trimming removed 5 bases from V and 0 bases from J; junction bases left unmatched: 8. The CDR3 consists of 17 residues. In DNA form, the CDR3 reads TGTGCCAGCAGCCCCAGGACAGGGGCTAACTCTGGAAACACCATATATTTT. Its protein is CASSPRTGANSGNTIYF.

V is TRBV19 and J is TRBJ1-2; D is perhaps TRBD1 (6 bases). This CDR3 has 13 amino acids. CDR1 and CDR2 from the germline V gene are LNHDA and SQIVND (reference sequence). With 4 bases removed from V and 6 bases from J, the gap between germline ends came to 12 bases. Written as DNA, the CDR3 is TGTGCCAGTAGTACGCAGGGGCTCGATGGCTACACCTTC. Its translation is CASSTQGLDGYTF.

The V call is TRBV12-5, the J call TRBJ1-1, with 9 positions matching TRBD1. J was trimmed by 5 bases and V by 5 bases; bases with no gene match: 0. In germline, CDR1 is LGHNT, CDR2 FRNRAP. The CDR3 is made up of 12 amino acids. CDR3 DNA: TGTGCTAGTGGTGACAGGGGGACTGAAGCTTTCTTT. This codes for CASGDRGTEAFF. Drawing the rest from reference TRBV12-5 and TRBJ1-1, the complete variable domain is DARVTQTPRHKVTEMGQEVTMRCQPILGHNTVFWYRQTMMQGLELLAYFRNRAPLDDSGMPKDRFSAEMPDATLATLKIQPSEPRDSAVYFCASGDRGTEAFFGQGTRLTVV.

This chain links TRBV2 with TRBJ1-6, with D perhaps matching TRBD1 (5 bases). V was cut by 5 bases and J by 5 bases, with 19 bases left in between. Per germline, CDR1 SNHLY and CDR2 FYNNEI. The CDR3 is made up of 17 amino acids. CDR3 in amino acids: CASSTPPYTGDNSPLHF. The CDR3 DNA reads TGTGCCAGCAGTACCCCTCCTTACACAGGTGATAATTCACCCCTCCACTTT.